These 30 T cell receptor beta chains were sequenced from one sample in a study of radiotherapy plus CTLA-4 blockade in lung cancer. The assay was immunoSEQ multiplex PCR, and TCRdb's table has in-frame clones only and misses some. Of some 32,000 clones listed, approximately 75% are singletons. Material: peripheral blood, obtained from a patient treated with radiotherapy plus ipilimumab. Receptor source: a human donor with non-small cell lung cancer that progressed on radiotherapy plus ipilimumab.

This clone was detected once. The J gene is TRBJ1-1, the V gene TRBV7-9; 10 bases are shared with TRBD1. The junction had 7 bases not matched to a gene; V was cut back by 5 bases and J by 1 base. This CDR3 region has 16 residues. Germline lookup yields CDR1 SEHNR and CDR2 FQNEAQ (reference sequence). CDR3 sequence reads: CASSPGTGERNTEAFF. Written as DNA, the CDR3 is TGTGCCAGCAGCCCAGGGACAGGGGAGCGGAACACTGAAGCTTTCTTT. The full variable domain, in which reference TRBV7-9 and TRBJ1-1 provide the parts outside the CDR3, is DTGVSQNPRHKITKRGQNVTFRCDPISEHNRLYWYRQTLGQGPEFLTYFQNEAQLEKSRLLSDRFSAERPKGSFSTLEIQRTEQGDSAMYLCASSPGTGERNTEAFFGQGTRLTVV.

The chain combines TRBV27 with TRBJ1-2; 8 bases align to TRBD1. Germline trimming cut 8 bases from V and 5 bases from J; bases unmatched to any gene: 13. The CDR3 is made up of 15 amino acids. The germline gives CDR1 MNHEY, CDR2 SMNVEV (reference sequence). CDR3 loop: CASGQGSSVRYGYTF. The CDR3 region has the DNA TGTGCCAGCGGACAGGGTTCTTCGGTTCGGTATGGCTACACCTTC.

CDR3 bases: TGTGCCAGCACCGACACAGTACCCTACAGAGAGACCCAGTACTTC. Protein sequence: CASTDTVPYRETQYF. The chain couples TRBV7-6 to TRBJ2-5; D ambiguous. The length of the CDR3 is 15 residues. Germline lookup yields CDR1 SGHVS and CDR2 FNYEAQ. V was clipped by 7 bases and J by 4 bases, with 19 bases between them.

The V call is TRBV11-3, the J call TRBJ1-6; D unclear. The germline gives CDR1 SGHNT, CDR2 YENEEA. The CDR3 loop spans 13 amino acids. V dropped 4 bases and J dropped 8 bases, with 9 bases sitting between them. The CDR3 nucleotides read TGTGCCAGCAGCTCGACGAGGGATTCACCCCTCCACTTT. This translates into CASSSTRDSPLHF.

This chain links TRBV10-3 with TRBJ2-7; TRBD1 aligns across 8 bases. The V segment lost 5 bases and the J segment 4 bases; nucleotides outside the gene matches: 16. The length of the CDR3 is 17 residues. Looked up from germline, CDR1 is ENHRY and CDR2 is SYGVKD. CDR3 protein: CAISITRQQGAQYEQYF. CDR3 DNA: TGTGCCATCAGTATAACGCGTCAGCAGGGGGCACAGTACGAGCAGTACTTC.

The rearrangement uses TRBV6-5 and TRBJ1-3; 7 bases map to TRBD1. CDR1 MNHEY and CDR2 SVGAGI come from the germline V gene. The length of the CDR3 is 16 residues. Germline trimming cut 4 bases from V and 3 bases from J; bases unmatched to any gene: 9. The CDR3, as DNA: TGTGCCAGCAGTTTCACCCTACAGGGGTATGGAAACACCATATATTTT. Residues: CASSFTLQGYGNTIYF.

Only one count was recorded for this clone. This rearrangement joins TRBV23-1 to TRBJ1-2; 8 nucleotides agree with TRBD1. TRBV23-1 is labeled an ORF, and its function is uncertain. The CDR3 has 16 amino acids. V was clipped by 2 bases and J by 3 bases; unmatched bases: 8. The CDR3 reads CASSQLGQEVDYGYTF. CDR3 DNA sequence: TGCGCCAGCAGTCAACTGGGACAGGAGGTAGACTATGGCTACACCTTC.

This clone was seen only a few times. This sequence joins TRBV9 and TRBJ2-5; 8 nucleotides align to TRBD2. Losses at the gene ends were 4 bases for V and 3 bases for J; bases not matched to a gene: 11. CDR3 size: 16 residues. From germline, CDR1 is SGDLS and CDR2 YYNGEE. The CDR3 coding sequence is TGTGCCAGCAGCCTAAGAGGGCGGGGGGTAGAAGAGACCCAGTACTTC. It encodes CASSLRGRGVEETQYF.

J is TRBJ1-1 and V is TRBV11-2; D might be TRBD1 (5 bases). Trimming stripped 5 bases from V and 2 bases from J, with 12 bases between. Germline V gene lookup returns CDR1 SGHAT and CDR2 FQNNGV. The CDR3 is 14 residues long. CDR3 DNA: TGTGCCAGCAGCCCACAGGTGGGCAACACTGAAGCTTTCTTT. It translates to CASSPQVGNTEAFF.

The J gene is TRBJ2-3, the V gene TRBV5-4, with D possibly being TRBD2 (5 bases). V was cut by 4 bases and J by 3 bases, with 18 bases left in between. Germline CDR1 reads SGHNT; CDR2 reads YYREEE (reference sequence). CDR3 size: 16 residues. The CDR3 reads CASSAGRGARTDTQYF. The CDR3 region has the DNA TGTGCCAGCAGCGCCGGTCGGGGTGCGAGGACAGATACGCAGTATTTT. The whole variable domain, filled in from reference TRBV5-4 and TRBJ2-3, reads ETGVTQSPTHLIKTRGQQVTLRCSSQSGHNTVSWYQQALGQGPQFIFQYYREEENGRGNFPPRFSGLQFPNYSSELNVNALELDDSALYLCASSAGRGARTDTQYFGPGTRLTVL.

This chain connects TRBV7-2 to TRBJ1-4; no definite D call. CDR1 and CDR2 from the germline V gene are SGHTA and FQGNSA. V lost 3 bases and J lost 4, with 12 bases in between. The CDR3 totals 15 residues. CDR3 residues: CASSLNRGFNEKLFF. The CDR3 nucleotides read TGTGCCAGCAGCTTGAACCGGGGATTTAATGAAAAACTGTTTTTT.

The chain uses TRBV5-4 and TRBJ2-3; TRBD2 might be the D (5 bases). Germline values: CDR1 SGHNT, CDR2 YYREEE (reference sequence). CDR3 size: 15 residues. In DNA form, the CDR3 reads TGTGCTTGCAAGGGTAGCGAACCTAGCACAGATACGCAGTATTTT. Translating gives CACKGSEPSTDTQYF.

DNA of the CDR3: TGTGCCAGCAGCTTAGGTCAGAACTATGGCTACACCTTC. Protein product: CASSLGQNYGYTF. The rearrangement joins TRBV7-8 to TRBJ1-2; D unresolved. The CDR3 length is 13 residues. Germline CDR1 SGHVS, CDR2 FQNEAQ. Trimming removed 1 base from V and 2 bases from J, with 5 bases in between.

This clone appeared a single time. The chain joins TRBV5-1 to TRBJ2-1; 11 nucleotides match TRBD2. Trimming took 4 bases from V and 3 from J; bases not matched to a gene: 3. This CDR3 contains 15 residues. The germline CDR1 and CDR2 sequences are SGHRS and YFSETQ. In DNA, the CDR3 is TGCGCCAGCAGCCGTAGCGGGGGGGACTACAATGAGCAGTTCTTC. Protein: CASSRSGGDYNEQFF.

The genes are TRBV2 and TRBJ2-3; D might be TRBD2 (5 bases). The CDR3 has 11 amino acids. The V and J ends lost 7 bases and 11 bases respectively, with 13 bases between them. The V gene's germline CDR1 is SNHLY and CDR2 FYNNEI. The CDR3 loop is CASTSSGMQYF. In DNA, the CDR3 is TGTGCCAGCACCTCCTCGGGAATGCAGTATTTT.

The chain is built from TRBV7-9 and TRBJ2-5; 8 bases are shared with TRBD1. CDR3 length: 13 residues. The germline V gene encodes CDR1 SEHNR and CDR2 FQNEAQ (reference sequence). The trim removed 5 bases at V and 4 bases at J, leaving 3 bases unmatched. The CDR3 is CASSGQGRETQYF. The CDR3 region has the DNA TGTGCCAGCAGCGGACAGGGTAGAGAGACCCAGTACTTC.

This clone was seen a single time. The chain links TRBV27 to TRBJ1-6; TRBD1 matches at 7 bases. Germline CDR1 and CDR2: MNHEY and SMNVEV (reference sequence). V lost 5 bases, J lost 9 bases, and 7 bases stayed unmatched. This CDR3 spans 14 amino acids. Written as DNA, the CDR3 is TGTGCCAGCAGTATTACAGGGGTTACTTCACCCCTCCACTTT. Protein: CASSITGVTSPLHF.

This chain joins TRBV10-3 and TRBJ2-7; D gene ambiguous. Germline lookup yields CDR1 ENHRY and CDR2 SYGVKD. The V gene lost 0 bases and the J gene lost 9 bases, with 9 bases spanning the gap. This CDR3 comprises 12 residues. CDR3 sequence reads: CAISESSTRQYF. CDR3 nucleotide sequence: TGTGCCATCAGTGAGTCGTCCACAAGGCAGTACTTC.

This sequence joins TRBV2 and TRBJ2-1; D is ambiguous. CDR1 SNHLY and CDR2 FYNNEI come from the germline V gene. The CDR3 is made up of 11 amino acids. Trimming stripped 5 bases from V and 7 bases from J, with 6 bases between. Here the CDR3 DNA reads TGTGCCAGCAGTACTTATAATGAGCAGTTCTTC. The encoded protein is CASSTYNEQFF.

This clone was observed a handful of times. The rearrangement links TRBV19 to TRBJ1-1; a possible D gene is TRBD1 (5 bases). V was pared by 6 bases and J by 1 base, with 12 bases between. CDR3 length: 14 residues. Per the germline V gene, CDR1 is LNHDA and CDR2 is SQIVND (reference sequence). The CDR3, as DNA: TGTGCCAGTAGCCGAAGGGGTAGGAACACTGAAGCTTTCTTT. It codes for CASSRRGRNTEAFF.

This clone was seen only once. This chain links TRBV4-3 with TRBJ2-2; TRBD1 might be the D (5 bases). V lost 0 bases and J 6 bases, leaving 11 bases between the germline ends. CDR1 and CDR2 from the germline V gene are LGHNA and YSLEER. The length of the CDR3 is 15 residues. The CDR3, as DNA: TGCGCCAGCAGCCAAGAAACTAAGGGGTCCGGGGAGCTGTTTTTT. Encoded protein: CASSQETKGSGELFF.

This clone was recorded a few times. The genes are TRBV2 and TRBJ2-7, with D unresolved. Per the germline V gene, CDR1 is SNHLY and CDR2 is FYNNEI. V dropped 8 bases and J dropped 2 bases, with 10 bases sitting between them. This CDR3 is built from 12 residues. The CDR3 sequence: CASGPVTYEQYF. In nucleotides, the CDR3 is TGTGCCAGCGGGCCGGTGACCTACGAGCAGTACTTC.

The rearrangement joins TRBV5-1 to TRBJ1-6; 8 bases fit TRBD1. Germline V gives CDR1 SGHRS, CDR2 YFSETQ. This CDR3 has 16 amino acids. The ends lost 4 bases at V and 3 bases at J; junction bases unmatched: 6. The DNA of the CDR3 is TGCGCCAGCAGCGAGGGACAGGCCTTCTATAATTCACCCCTCCACTTT. It is translated as CASSEGQAFYNSPLHF.

J is TRBJ2-7 and V is TRBV6-1; 7 bases fit TRBD2. Trimming took 3 bases from V and 5 from J; bases not matched to a gene: 7. The CDR3 spans 14 residues. The germline V gene encodes CDR1 MNHNS and CDR2 SASEGT. In DNA form, the CDR3 reads TGTGCCAGCAGTGAGGAAGGGAGGGGAAACGAGCAGTACTTC. This encodes CASSEEGRGNEQYF.

The chain employs TRBV25-1 and TRBJ2-3, with D tentatively TRBD1 (6 bases). The V gene's germline CDR1 is MGHDK and CDR2 SYGVNS. Trimming stripped 9 bases from V and 7 bases from J, with 23 bases between. CDR3 size: 15 residues. The CDR3 nucleotides read TGTGCCAGTTCAACCGGGACAAGGGTTGGAAATACGCAGTATTTT. This sequence encodes CASSTGTRVGNTQYF.

CDR3 sequence: CASSVVGAGASGNTIYF. The CDR3 DNA is TGTGCCAGCAGCGTAGTTGGGGCAGGGGCTTCTGGAAACACCATATATTTT. V usage is TRBV9 and J usage is TRBJ1-3; D possibly corresponds to TRBD1 (6 bases). Trimming shortened V by 0 bases and J by 1 base, and 14 bases separated the two germline ends. This CDR3 spans 17 amino acids. Germline V gene sequence: CDR1 SGDLS, CDR2 YYNGEE.

The V gene is TRBV7-8, the J gene TRBJ1-6; D is unclear. This CDR3 is 15 amino acids long. V dropped 5 bases and J dropped 0 bases, with 8 bases sitting between them. Per the germline V gene, CDR1 is SGHVS and CDR2 is FQNEAQ. CDR3 nucleotide sequence: TGTGCCAGCAGCCCTTCGAGCTCCTATAATTCACCCCTCCACTTT. Its translation is CASSPSSSYNSPLHF. The full variable domain, with the rest looked up from reference TRBV7-8 and TRBJ1-6, is GAGVSQSPRYKVAKRGQDVALRCDPISGHVSLFWYQQALGQGPEFLTYFQNEAQLDKSGLPSDRFFAERPEGSVSTLKIQRTQQEDSAVYLCASSPSSSYNSPLHFGNGTRLTVT.

This clone was seen more than once but under ten times. This likely stems from a read error, as it lies one base from a far larger clone. The conserved phenylalanine or tryptophan normally closing the CDR3 is absent here, so this likely arose from a read error. The chain recombines TRBV14 with TRBJ1-2; D unclear. Germline CDR1 is SGHDN and CDR2 is FVKESK. The CDR3 has 13 amino acids. V lost 0 bases and J 8 bases, leaving 10 bases between the germline ends. The CDR3 DNA reads TGTGCCAGCAGCCAAGATAGGAGGCGAGGCTACACCATC. It specifies CASSQDRRRGYTI.

In DNA form, the CDR3 reads TGTGCCAGTAGGCGGACAGGGGCGCTAATCTCCTACGAGCAGTACTTC. Its translation is CASRRTGALISYEQYF. The gene calls are TRBV19 and TRBJ2-7; 9 nucleotides line up with TRBD1. After removal of 6 bases from V and 0 bases from J, the junction contained 9 bases not matched to a gene. Germline CDR1 and CDR2: LNHDA and SQIVND (reference sequence). This CDR3 spans 16 amino acids.

This clone was detected once. The chain has TRBV7-9 and TRBJ2-1; D is perhaps TRBD1 (5 bases). The V gene's germline CDR1 is SEHNR and CDR2 FQNEAQ (reference sequence). Between the trimmed V and J ends, which lost 4 bases and 3 bases, there was a span of 13 bases. The CDR3 is 15 residues long. The CDR3 DNA sequence: TGTGCCAGCAGCTCAACAGGAGATTACTACAATGAGCAGTTCTTC. Its translation is CASSSTGDYYNEQFF.